This TCR beta chain was observed in a study of EBV T-cell therapy then PD-1 blockade in nasopharyngeal carcinoma. On this clone itself: Its cognate antigen is unknown. The junction does not match germline at one end; this may be a read error. The sample has other DNA sequences that encode this CDR3 too.

Profiled with immunoSEQ multiplex PCR; TCRdb holds only in-frame clones, not every one. The sample holds 14,000 or so clones, around 84% seen once. Germline values: CDR1 MNHEY, CDR2 SMNVEV (reference sequence). The CDR3 runs 13 residues. The treatment denotes: AdE1-LMPpoly-expanded autologous EBV-specific T-cell therapy followed by anti-PD-1 nivolumab. The chain links TRBV27 to TRBJ1-2; 7 bases agree with TRBD1. The sample in question was CD8+ T cells from blood, obtained at roughly day 99 from a patient whose treatment included autologous EBV-specific T cells and nivolumab. The sequence derives from a middle-aged man with nasopharyngeal carcinoma. The CDR3 DNA sequence: TGTGCTAGCAGTCCCCAGGGGGGGCATGGCTACACCTTC. Protein product: CASSPQGGHGYTF.